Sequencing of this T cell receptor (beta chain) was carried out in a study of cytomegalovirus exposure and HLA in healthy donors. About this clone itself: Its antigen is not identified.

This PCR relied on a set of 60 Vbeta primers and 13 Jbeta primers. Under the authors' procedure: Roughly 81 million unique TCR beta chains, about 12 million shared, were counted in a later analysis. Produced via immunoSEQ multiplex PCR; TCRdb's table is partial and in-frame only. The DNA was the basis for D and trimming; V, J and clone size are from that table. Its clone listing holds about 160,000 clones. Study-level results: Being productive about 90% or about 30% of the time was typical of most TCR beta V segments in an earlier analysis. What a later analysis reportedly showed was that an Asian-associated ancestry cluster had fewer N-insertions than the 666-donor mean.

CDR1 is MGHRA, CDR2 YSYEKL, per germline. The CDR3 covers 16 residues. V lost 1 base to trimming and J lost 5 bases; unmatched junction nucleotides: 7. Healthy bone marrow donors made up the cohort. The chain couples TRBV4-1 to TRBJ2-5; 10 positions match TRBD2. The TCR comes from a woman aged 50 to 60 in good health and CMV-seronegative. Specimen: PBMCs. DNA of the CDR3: TGCGCCAGCAGCCAAGTCCTAGCGGGGGTTTTTGAGACCCAGTACTTC. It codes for CASSQVLAGVFETQYF.